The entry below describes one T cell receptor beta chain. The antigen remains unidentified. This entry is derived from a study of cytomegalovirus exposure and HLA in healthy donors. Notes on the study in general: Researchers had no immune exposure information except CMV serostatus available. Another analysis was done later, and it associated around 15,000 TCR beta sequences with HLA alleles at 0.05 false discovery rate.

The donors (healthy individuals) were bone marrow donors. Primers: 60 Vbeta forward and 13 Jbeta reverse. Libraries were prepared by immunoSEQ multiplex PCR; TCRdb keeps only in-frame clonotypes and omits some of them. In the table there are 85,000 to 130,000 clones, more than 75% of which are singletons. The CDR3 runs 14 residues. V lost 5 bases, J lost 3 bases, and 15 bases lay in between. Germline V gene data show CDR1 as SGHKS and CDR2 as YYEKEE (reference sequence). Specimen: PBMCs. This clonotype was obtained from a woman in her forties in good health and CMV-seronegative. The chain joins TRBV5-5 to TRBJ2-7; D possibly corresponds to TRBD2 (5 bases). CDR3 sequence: CASSPIAAGYEQYF. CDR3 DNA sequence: TGTGCCAGCAGTCCTATTGCGGCGGGCTACGAGCAGTACTTC.